The clone carrying this TCR beta chain was detected only a few times. Its antigen is unidentified. Sequencing templates came from extracted RNA that was reverse transcribed into cDNA. Libraries were prepared by immunoSEQ multiplex PCR; TCRdb keeps only in-frame clonotypes and omits some of them. Seen here are approximately 180,000 clones, 67% observed once, and the top ten hold more than 9.5%. The record originates from a study of CD8+ T cells in alopecia areata. At the level of the study: The study gave tofacitinib for 6 to 18 months, then 6 months off drug. General observations from the study: An increase in clonality over normal scalp was evident in lesional scalp, especially alopecia totalis/universalis.

Collected material from alopecia areata patients comprised lesional scalp punch biopsies and peripheral blood. Trimming shortened V by 0 bases and J by 0 bases, and 15 bases separated the two germline ends. The CDR3 extends over 18 amino acids. Germline V gene lookup returns CDR1 SGHVS and CDR2 FNYEAQ. The TCR comes from a human donor with alopecia areata. The starting material was CD8+ T cells sorted from blood, obtained at week 0. The V and J genes are TRBV7-6 and TRBJ2-1; possible D gene TRBD1, 5 bases. The CDR3 loop reads CASSLALTAPGSYNEQFF. Written as DNA, the CDR3 is TGTGCCAGCAGCTTAGCCTTGACAGCCCCGGGCTCCTACAATGAGCAGTTCTTC.